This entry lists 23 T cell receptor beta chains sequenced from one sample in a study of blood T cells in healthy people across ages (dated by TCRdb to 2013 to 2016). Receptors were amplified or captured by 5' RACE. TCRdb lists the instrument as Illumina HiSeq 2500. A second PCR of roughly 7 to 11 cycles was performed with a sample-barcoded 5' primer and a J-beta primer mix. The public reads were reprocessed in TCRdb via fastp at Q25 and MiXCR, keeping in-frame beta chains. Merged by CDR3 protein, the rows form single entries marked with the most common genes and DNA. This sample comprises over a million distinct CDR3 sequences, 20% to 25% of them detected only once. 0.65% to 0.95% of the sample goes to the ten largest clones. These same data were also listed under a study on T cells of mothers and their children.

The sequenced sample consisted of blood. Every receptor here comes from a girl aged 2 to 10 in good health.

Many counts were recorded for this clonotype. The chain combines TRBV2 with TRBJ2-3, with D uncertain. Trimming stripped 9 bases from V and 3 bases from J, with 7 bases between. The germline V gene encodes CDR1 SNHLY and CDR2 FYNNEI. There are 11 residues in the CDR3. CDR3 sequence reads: CASKETDTQYF. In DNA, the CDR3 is TGTGCCAGTAAAGAAACAGATACGCAGTATTTT.

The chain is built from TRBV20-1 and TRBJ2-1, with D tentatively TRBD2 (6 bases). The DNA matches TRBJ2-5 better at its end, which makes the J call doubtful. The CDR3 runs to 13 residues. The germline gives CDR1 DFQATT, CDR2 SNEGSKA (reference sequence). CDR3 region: CSARSGGQETQYF. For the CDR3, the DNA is TGCAGTGCTAGATCTGGGGGGCAAGAGACCCAGTACTTC.

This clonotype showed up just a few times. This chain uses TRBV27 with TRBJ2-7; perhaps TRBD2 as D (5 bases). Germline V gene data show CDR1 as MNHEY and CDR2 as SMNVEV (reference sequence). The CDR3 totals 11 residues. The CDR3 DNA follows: TGTGAAGCGGAAAACGCCTACGAGCAGTACTTC. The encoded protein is CEAENAYEQYF.

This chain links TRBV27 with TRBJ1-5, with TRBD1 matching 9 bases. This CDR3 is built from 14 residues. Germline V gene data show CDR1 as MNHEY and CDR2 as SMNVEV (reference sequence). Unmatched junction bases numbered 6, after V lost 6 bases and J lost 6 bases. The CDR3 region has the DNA TGTGCCAGCAGCGAGGACAGGGGCAGTCAGCCCCAGCATTTT. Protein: CASSEDRGSQPQHF.

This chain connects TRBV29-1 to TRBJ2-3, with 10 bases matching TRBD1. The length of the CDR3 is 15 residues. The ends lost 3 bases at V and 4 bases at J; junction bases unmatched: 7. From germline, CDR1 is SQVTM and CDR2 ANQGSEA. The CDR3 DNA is TGCAGCGTTGATAGTTTTGGGACAGGGGCAGATACGCAGTATTTT. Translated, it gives CSVDSFGTGADTQYF.

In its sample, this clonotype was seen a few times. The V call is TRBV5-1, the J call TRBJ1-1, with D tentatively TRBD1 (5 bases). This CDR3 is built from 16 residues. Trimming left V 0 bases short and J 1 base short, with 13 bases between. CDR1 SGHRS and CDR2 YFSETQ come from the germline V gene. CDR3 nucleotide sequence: TGCGCCAGCAGCTTGGGGGGGGACTCCTGGAACACTGAAGCTTTCTTT. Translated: CASSLGGDSWNTEAFF.

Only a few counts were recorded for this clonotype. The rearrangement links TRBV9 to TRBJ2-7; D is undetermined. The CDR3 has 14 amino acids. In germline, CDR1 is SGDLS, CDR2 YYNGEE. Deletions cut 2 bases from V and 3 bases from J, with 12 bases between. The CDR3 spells CASSVGTSDYEQYF. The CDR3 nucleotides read TGTGCCAGCAGCGTCGGTACGTCCGACTACGAGCAGTACTTC.

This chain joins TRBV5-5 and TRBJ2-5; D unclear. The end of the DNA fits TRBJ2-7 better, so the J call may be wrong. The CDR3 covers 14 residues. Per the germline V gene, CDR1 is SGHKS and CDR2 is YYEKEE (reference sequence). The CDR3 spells CASSPDIISYEQYF. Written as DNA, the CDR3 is TGTGCCAGCAGCCCTGACATTATCTCCTACGAGCAGTACTTC.

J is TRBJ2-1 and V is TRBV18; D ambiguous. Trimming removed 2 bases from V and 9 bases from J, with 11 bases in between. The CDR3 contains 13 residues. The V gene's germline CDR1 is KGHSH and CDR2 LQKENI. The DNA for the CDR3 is TGTGCCAGCTCACCAATAACAGTTGCTGAGCAGTTCTTC. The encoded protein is CASSPITVAEQFF. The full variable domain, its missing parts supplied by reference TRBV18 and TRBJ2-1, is NAGVMQNPRHLVRRRGQEARLRCSPMKGHSHVYWYRQLPEEGLKFMVYLQKENIIDESGMPKERFSAEFPKEGPSILRIQQVVRGDSAAYFCASSPITVAEQFFGPGTRLTVL.

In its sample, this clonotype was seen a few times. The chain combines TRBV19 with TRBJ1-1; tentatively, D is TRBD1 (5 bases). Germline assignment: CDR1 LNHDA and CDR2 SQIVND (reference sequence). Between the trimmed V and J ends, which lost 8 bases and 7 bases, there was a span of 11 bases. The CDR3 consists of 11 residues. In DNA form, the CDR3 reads TGTGCCAGTTTCCAGGGATTTGAAGCTTTCTTT. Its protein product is CASFQGFEAFF.

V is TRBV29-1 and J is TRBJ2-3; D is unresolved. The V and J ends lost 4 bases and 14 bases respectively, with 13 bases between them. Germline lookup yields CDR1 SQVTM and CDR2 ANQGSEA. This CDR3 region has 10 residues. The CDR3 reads CSVVKKWVYF. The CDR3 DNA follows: TGCAGCGTTGTGAAGAAGTGGGTGTATTTT.

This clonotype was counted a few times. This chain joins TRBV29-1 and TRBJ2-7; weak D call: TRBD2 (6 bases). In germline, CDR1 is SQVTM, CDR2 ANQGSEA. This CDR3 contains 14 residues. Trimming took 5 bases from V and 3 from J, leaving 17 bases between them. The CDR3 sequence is CSVPSDTLHYEQYF. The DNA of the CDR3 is TGCAGCGTTCCTAGCGATACCCTACACTACGAGCAGTACTTC.

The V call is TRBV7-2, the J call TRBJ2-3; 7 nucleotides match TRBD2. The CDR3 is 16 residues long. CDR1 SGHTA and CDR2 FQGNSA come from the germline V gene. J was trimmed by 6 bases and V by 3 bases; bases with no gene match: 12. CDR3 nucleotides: TGTGCCAGCAGCTTCTTGGAGGGAGGGCTGTGGGATACGCAGTATTTT. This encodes CASSFLEGGLWDTQYF.

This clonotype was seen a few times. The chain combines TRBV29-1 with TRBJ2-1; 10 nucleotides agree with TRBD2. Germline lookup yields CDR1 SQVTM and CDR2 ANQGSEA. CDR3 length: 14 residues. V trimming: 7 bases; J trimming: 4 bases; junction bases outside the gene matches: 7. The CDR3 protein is CSGTTLAGYNEQFF. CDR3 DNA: TGCAGCGGTACGACACTAGCGGGGTACAATGAGCAGTTCTTC.

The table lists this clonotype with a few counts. In nucleotides, the CDR3 is TGTGCCAGCAGCTTAGTTTCTAGCGGGATCGACAATGAGCAGTTCTTC. Its translation: CASSLVSSGIDNEQFF. This sequence joins TRBV7-9 and TRBJ2-1; 9 positions match TRBD2. The CDR3 is made up of 16 amino acids. J was trimmed by 5 bases and V by 1 base; bases with no gene match: 6. Germline assignment: CDR1 SEHNR and CDR2 FQNEAQ (reference sequence). Together with reference TRBV7-9 and TRBJ2-1, the CDR3 gives the full variable domain: DTGVSQNPRHKITKRGQNVTFRCDPISEHNRLYWYRQTLGQGPEFLTYFQNEAQLEKSRLLSDRFSAERPKGSFSTLEIQRTEQGDSAMYLCASSLVSSGIDNEQFFGPGTRLTVL.

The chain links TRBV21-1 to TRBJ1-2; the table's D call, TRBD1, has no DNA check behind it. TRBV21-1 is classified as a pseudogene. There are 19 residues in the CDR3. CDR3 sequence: CASSRGLTKLPAPYYGYTF. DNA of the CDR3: TGTGCCAGCAGCAGGGGACTCACCAAACTCCCCGCCCCGTACTATGGCTACACCTTC.

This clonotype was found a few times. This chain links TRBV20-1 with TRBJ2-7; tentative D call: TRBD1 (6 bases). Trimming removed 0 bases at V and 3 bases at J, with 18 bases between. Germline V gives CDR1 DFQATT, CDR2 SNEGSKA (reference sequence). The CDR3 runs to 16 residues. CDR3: CSARDILGAEGYEQYF. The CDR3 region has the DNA TGCAGTGCTAGAGATATTTTGGGGGCGGAAGGCTACGAGCAGTACTTC.

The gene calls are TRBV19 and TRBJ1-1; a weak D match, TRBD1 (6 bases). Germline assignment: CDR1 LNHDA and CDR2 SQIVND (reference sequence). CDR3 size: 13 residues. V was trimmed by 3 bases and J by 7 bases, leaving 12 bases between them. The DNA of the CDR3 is TGTGCCAGTAGTATTGGGGGCGGGATTGAAGCTTTCTTT. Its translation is CASSIGGGIEAFF.

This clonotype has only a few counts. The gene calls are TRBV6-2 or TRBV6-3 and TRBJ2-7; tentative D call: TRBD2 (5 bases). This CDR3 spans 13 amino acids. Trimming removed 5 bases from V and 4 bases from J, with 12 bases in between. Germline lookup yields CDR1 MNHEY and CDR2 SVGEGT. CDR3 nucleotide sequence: TGTGCCAGCAGTCGCGGACTCCTGTACGAGCAGTACTTC. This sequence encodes CASSRGLLYEQYF.

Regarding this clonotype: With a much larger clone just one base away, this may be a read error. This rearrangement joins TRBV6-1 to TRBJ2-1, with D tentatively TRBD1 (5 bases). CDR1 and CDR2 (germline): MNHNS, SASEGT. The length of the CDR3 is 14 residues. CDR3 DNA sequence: TGTGCCAGCAGTTCGATGGACAACTTCAATGAGCACTTCTTC. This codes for CASSSMDNFNEHFF.

CDR3 sequence (DNA): TGTGCCAGCAGCGGGTTTGAGAGGGGGGGTGACAATGAGCAGTACTTC. Protein: CASSGFERGGDNEQYF. The chain uses TRBV4-2 and TRBJ2-7; D perhaps matches TRBD2 (7 bases). Looked up from germline, CDR1 is LGHNA and CDR2 is YNFKEQ. Deletions cut 5 bases from V and 7 bases from J, with 24 bases between. The CDR3 loop spans 16 amino acids.

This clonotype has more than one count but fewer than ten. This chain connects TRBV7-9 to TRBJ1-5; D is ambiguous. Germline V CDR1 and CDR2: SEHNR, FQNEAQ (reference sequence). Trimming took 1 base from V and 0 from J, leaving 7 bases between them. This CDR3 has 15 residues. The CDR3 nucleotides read TGTGCCAGCAGCTTAGGGGCGGATAGCAATCAGCCCCAGCATTTT. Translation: CASSLGADSNQPQHF. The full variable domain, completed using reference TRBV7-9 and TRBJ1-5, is DTGVSQNPRHKITKRGQNVTFRCDPISEHNRLYWYRQTLGQGPEFLTYFQNEAQLEKSRLLSDRFSAERPKGSFSTLEIQRTEQGDSAMYLCASSLGADSNQPQHFGDGTRLSIL.

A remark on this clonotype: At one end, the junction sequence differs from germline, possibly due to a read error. CDR3: CAGSRDYSDSEQYF. The CDR3 region has the DNA TGTGCCGGCAGCAGGGACTACTCGGATTCCGAGCAGTACTTC. The chain joins TRBV6-5 to TRBJ2-7; TRBD2 agrees at 7 bases. CDR1 and CDR2 (germline): MNHEY, SVGAGI. The CDR3 loop spans 14 amino acids.